One and the same sample provided the 18 T cell receptor beta chains below, sequenced in a study of blood T cell repertoires in COVID-19. The repertoire was sequenced with immunoSEQ multiplex PCR; TCRdb's copy has only in-frame clones and lacks some. The sample includes about 240,000 clones, more than 75% of them seen just once. The sample comprised peripheral blood. These receptor sequences come from a woman aged 55-70 years with active or convalescent COVID-19.

The chain couples TRBV30 to TRBJ2-7, with a tentative D call TRBD1 (5 bases). This CDR3 region has 13 residues. The V and J ends lost 2 bases and 4 bases respectively, with 12 bases between them. Looked up from germline, CDR1 is GTSNPN and CDR2 is SVGIG (reference sequence). This chain's CDR3 is CAWSPPGWYEQYF. CDR3 DNA sequence: TGTGCCTGGAGTCCCCCAGGGTGGTACGAGCAGTACTTC.

A remark on this clone: A read error may account for a junction end that differs from germline. The chain combines TRBV5-1 with TRBJ2-4; 7 bases line up with TRBD2. Germline V gene lookup returns CDR1 SGHRS and CDR2 YFSETQ. The CDR3 contains 13 residues. The CDR3 nucleotides are TGCGCCAGCAGCTTGGGAGGGGAGGGGCCCCAAACCTTC. This gives the protein CASSLGGEGPQTF.

The V and J genes are TRBV4-1 and TRBJ1-2, with TRBD1 identical over 8 bases. The CDR3 runs 16 residues. After removal of 7 bases from V and 3 bases from J, the junction contained 13 bases not matched to a gene. Germline V gives CDR1 MGHRA, CDR2 YSYEKL. The DNA of the CDR3 is TGCGCCAGCAAGCCCACCCAGGGGGCGGACTACTATGGCTACACCTTC. Residues: CASKPTQGADYYGYTF.

This chain connects TRBV5-1 to TRBJ2-1; TRBD2 agrees at 12 bases. The CDR3 has 17 amino acids. The V gene's germline CDR1 is SGHRS and CDR2 YFSETQ. V dropped 4 bases and J dropped 0; count of bases not matched to a gene: 5. The CDR3 DNA follows: TGCGCCAGCAGCACGAGGACTAGCGGGGCCTCCTACAATGAGCAGTTCTTC. Protein product: CASSTRTSGASYNEQFF.

This clone was found a few times. The chain links TRBV5-1 to TRBJ2-1; 7 nucleotides agree with TRBD1. Germline V gene data show CDR1 as SGHRS and CDR2 as YFSETQ. V dropped 6 bases and J dropped 3; count of bases not matched to a gene: 6. This CDR3 has 14 amino acids. The CDR3 loop is CASTSGQNYNEQFF. As DNA, the CDR3 is TGCGCCAGCACCTCGGGACAGAACTACAATGAGCAGTTCTTC.

This clone was counted a few times. The genes are TRBV11-2 and TRBJ2-1; TRBD2 aligns across 7 bases. Losses at the gene ends were 4 bases for V and 4 bases for J; bases not matched to a gene: 10. Looked up from germline, CDR1 is SGHAT and CDR2 is FQNNGV. The CDR3 covers 16 residues. The CDR3 loop is CASSYLGRGGYNEQFF. CDR3 coding DNA: TGTGCCAGCAGCTACCTGGGGAGGGGCGGTTACAATGAGCAGTTCTTC.

This rearrangement joins TRBV5-4 to TRBJ1-2, with D uncertain. V lost 0 bases and J lost 0, with 9 bases in between. The germline CDR1 and CDR2 sequences are SGHNT and YYREEE (reference sequence). The CDR3 covers 15 residues. CDR3 residues: CASSLVQESNYGYTF. The CDR3 nucleotides read TGTGCCAGCAGCTTGGTTCAGGAATCTAACTATGGCTACACCTTC.

This sequence joins TRBV27 and TRBJ1-2, with 7 positions matching TRBD1. CDR3 length equals 14 residues. The germline V gene has CDR1 MNHEY and CDR2 SMNVEV (reference sequence). V dropped 2 bases and J dropped 6; count of bases not matched to a gene: 6. CDR3 in DNA: TGTGCCAGCAGTTTAAGGGGACAGAAAGATGGCTACACCTTC. Its protein is CASSLRGQKDGYTF.

The rearrangement joins TRBV4-1 to TRBJ2-7; TRBD1 aligns across 9 bases. V lost 0 bases to trimming and J lost 5 bases; unmatched junction nucleotides: 5. In germline, CDR1 is MGHRA, CDR2 YSYEKL. The CDR3 has 15 amino acids. The CDR3 nucleotides are TGCGCCAGCAGCCAAGATCAAACAGGGGGCAACGAGCAGTACTTC. Translation gives CASSQDQTGGNEQYF.

The gene calls are TRBV27 and TRBJ1-1; perhaps TRBD1 as D (5 bases). V gave up 6 bases and J gave up 4 bases, with 12 bases separating them. This CDR3 comprises 13 residues. Per germline, CDR1 MNHEY and CDR2 SMNVEV (reference sequence). CDR3 loop: CASRAVGGTEAFF. CDR3 coding DNA: TGTGCCAGCAGGGCCGTGGGGGGCACTGAAGCTTTCTTT.

This clone was seen once. The chain carries TRBV5-5 and TRBJ2-5; 10 bases line up with TRBD1. CDR1 is SGHKS and CDR2 is YYEKEE in the germline V gene (reference sequence). V shed 3 bases, J shed 5 bases, and the junction held 10 bases outside the gene matches. There are 16 residues in the CDR3. The CDR3 DNA reads as TGTGCCAGCAGCTCCGGGACAGGGGTCGTACGGGAGACCCAGTACTTC. This codes for CASSSGTGVVRETQYF.

The V call is TRBV2, the J call TRBJ2-4, with D maybe TRBD2 (6 bases). Germline CDR1 and CDR2: SNHLY and FYNNEI. Trimming shortened V by 6 bases and J by 1 base, and 10 bases separated the two germline ends. The CDR3 is 14 residues long. In nucleotides, the CDR3 is TGTGCCAGCAGGGTCCTAGCGGCCAAAAACATTCAGTACTTC. Residues: CASRVLAAKNIQYF.

The chain recombines TRBV6-6 with TRBJ2-5, with D tentatively TRBD2 (6 bases). This CDR3 spans 15 amino acids. Germline assignment: CDR1 MNHNY and CDR2 SVGAGI (reference sequence). The germline V and J ends were trimmed by 7 bases and 0 bases, with 15 bases remaining between them. The CDR3 region is CASTMLPGDQETQYF. CDR3 nucleotides: TGTGCCAGCACTATGCTACCGGGGGACCAAGAGACCCAGTACTTC.

The chain uses TRBV30 and TRBJ1-6, with TRBD1 matching 7 bases. Per the germline V gene, CDR1 is GTSNPN and CDR2 is SVGIG (reference sequence). Trimming took 1 base from V and 4 from J; bases not matched to a gene: 1. The CDR3 length is 14 residues. In DNA, the CDR3 is TGTGCCTGGAGTGGGGGACAGTATAATTCACCCCTCCACTTT. This sequence encodes CAWSGGQYNSPLHF.

This chain connects TRBV7-3 to TRBJ1-1, with D unclear. Trimming took 2 bases from V and 1 from J, leaving 5 bases between them. The CDR3 has 13 residues. The germline V gene has CDR1 SGHTA and CDR2 FQGTGA. The CDR3 nucleotides are TGTGCCAGCAGCTTAGCAGGGAACACTGAAGCTTTCTTT. It translates to CASSLAGNTEAFF.

The DNA for the CDR3 is TGTGCCTGGAGTAGGACAGGGGGCCTCTACGAGCAGTACTTC. Translating it yields CAWSRTGGLYEQYF. This chain uses TRBV30 with TRBJ2-7, with TRBD1 identical over 11 bases. The CDR3 runs 14 residues. Unmatched junction bases numbered 3, after V lost 2 bases and J lost 3 bases. Looked up from germline, CDR1 is GTSNPN and CDR2 is SVGIG (reference sequence).

This sequence joins TRBV9 and TRBJ1-6, with TRBD1 matching over 8 bases. The CDR3 sequence is 16 residues long. Germline CDR1 SGDLS, CDR2 YYNGEE. Trimming took 4 bases from V and 6 from J; bases not matched to a gene: 9. Here the CDR3 reads CASSQGQVPLNSPLHF. CDR3 coding DNA: TGTGCCAGCAGCCAGGGACAGGTGCCACTTAATTCACCCCTCCACTTT.

This chain uses TRBV7-2 with TRBJ1-6; D is unclear. The germline V and J ends were trimmed by 1 base and 3 bases, with 13 bases remaining between them. Germline CDR1 SGHTA, CDR2 FQGNSA. The CDR3 consists of 17 residues. The CDR3 DNA sequence: TGTGCCAGCAGCTTAGAGTTAGGCAGACACTATAATTCACCCCTCCACTTT. Amino acids: CASSLELGRHYNSPLHF.